This TCR beta chain was profiled in a study of blood T cell repertoires in COVID-19. About the research overall: Samples taken during acute and convalescent COVID-19 were collected in the United States, Italy and Spain. T cells, B-cell-depleted T cells, or PBMCs supplied cDNA or gDNA.

This CDR3 has 13 residues. Germline assignment: CDR1 SGHNT and CDR2 YYREEE (reference sequence). The germline V and J ends were trimmed by 0 bases and 2 bases, with 5 bases remaining between them. Libraries were prepared by immunoSEQ multiplex PCR; TCRdb keeps only in-frame clonotypes and omits some of them. The sample includes 40,000 to 60,000 clones, under 90% of them seen just once. The chain uses TRBV5-4 and TRBJ2-5; D uncertain. The sample was peripheral blood. This sequence was found in a woman in her sixties with acute or convalescent COVID-19. The CDR3 DNA reads TGTGCCAGCAGCTTGGCAGTACAAGAGACCCAGTACTTC. Its protein is CASSLAVQETQYF.